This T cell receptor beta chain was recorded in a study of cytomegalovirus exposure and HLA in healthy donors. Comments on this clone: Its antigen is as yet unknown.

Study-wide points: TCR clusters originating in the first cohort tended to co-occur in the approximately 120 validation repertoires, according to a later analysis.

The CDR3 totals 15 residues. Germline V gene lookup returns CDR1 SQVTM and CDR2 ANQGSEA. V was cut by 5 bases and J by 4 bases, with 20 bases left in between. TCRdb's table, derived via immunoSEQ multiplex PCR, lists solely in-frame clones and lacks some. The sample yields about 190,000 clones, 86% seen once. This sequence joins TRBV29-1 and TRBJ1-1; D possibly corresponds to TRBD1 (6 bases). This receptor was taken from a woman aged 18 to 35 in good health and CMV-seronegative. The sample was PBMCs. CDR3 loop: CSVSFLGARSTEAFF. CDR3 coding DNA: TGCAGCGTTAGCTTTTTGGGGGCCCGAAGCACTGAAGCTTTCTTT.